This entry lists 17 T cell receptor beta chains sequenced from one sample in a study of blood T cells in healthy people across ages. A second PCR, run for about 6 to 12 cycles, used a sample-barcoded 5' primer plus a J-beta primer mix. TCRdb re-called the 5' RACE reads through MiXCR, storing one row per CDR3 protein. The repertoire holds over 500,000 distinct CDR3 sequences, with roughly a quarter as singletons. These records were also assigned to another study, of T cells of mothers and their children.

The sequencing input was blood. Receptors were obtained from a boy aged 2 to 9 in good health.

This rearrangement joins TRBV14 to TRBJ2-3; D gene uncertain. Germline CDR1 and CDR2: SGHDN and FVKESK. Trimming cost V 7 bases and J 0 bases, with 14 bases left between them. The CDR3 runs 15 residues. CDR3 bases: TGTGCCAGCACGGAGTTCTACAGAAGCACAGATACGCAGTATTTT. Protein product: CASTEFYRSTDTQYF.

This clonotype was seen a few times. This rearrangement joins TRBV5-1 to TRBJ2-5; TRBD2 agrees at 8 bases. V was pared by 1 base and J by 3 bases, with 14 bases of the junction left unmatched. The CDR3 has 18 amino acids. Germline V gene lookup returns CDR1 SGHRS and CDR2 YFSETQ. Here the CDR3 reads CASSLRLAGIIGKETQYF. CDR3 sequence (DNA): TGCGCCAGCAGCTTGCGATTAGCGGGAATTATTGGGAAAGAGACCCAGTACTTC.

The chain couples TRBV3-1 to TRBJ1-5; 10 positions match TRBD1. The CDR3 totals 16 residues. Germline assignment: CDR1 LGHDT and CDR2 YNNKEL (reference sequence). V shed 3 bases, J shed 4 bases, and the junction held 6 bases outside the gene matches. CDR3 loop: CASSQRGQGRNQPQHF. The CDR3 nucleotides read TGTGCCAGCAGCCAGAGGGGACAGGGGAGAAATCAGCCCCAGCATTTT.

This clonotype was picked up a small number of times. V is TRBV20-1 and J is TRBJ1-2, with a tentative D call TRBD1 (6 bases). The CDR3 sequence is 15 residues long. Between the trimmed V and J ends, which lost 3 bases and 4 bases, there was a span of 18 bases. Germline V CDR1 and CDR2: DFQATT, SNEGSKA (reference sequence). CDR3 in DNA: TGCAGTGCTAGTGCCCTGGGGCAGGGGAGCTATGGCTACACCTTC. It specifies CSASALGQGSYGYTF.

J is TRBJ1-3 and V is TRBV11-2; 7 bases align to TRBD1. J was trimmed by 0 bases and V by 8 bases; bases with no gene match: 4. Germline CDR1 and CDR2: SGHAT and FQNNGV. CDR3 size: 14 residues. Here the CDR3 reads CASRQGRSGNTIYF. The CDR3 region has the DNA TGTGCCAGCCGACAGGGCCGCTCTGGAAACACCATATATTTT.

This clonotype appeared many times. The chain couples TRBV20-1 to TRBJ2-5, with TRBD2 as a possible D gene (6 bases). The CDR3 is 12 residues long. The germline V gene has CDR1 DFQATT and CDR2 SNEGSKA (reference sequence). Trimming stripped 6 bases from V and 5 bases from J, with 13 bases between. CDR3 residues: CSAPGSHETQYF. As DNA, the CDR3 is TGCAGTGCGCCCGGGAGTCACGAGACCCAGTACTTC.

This clonotype was recorded only once. The chain links TRBV11-2 to TRBJ2-3, with unresolved D. The CDR3 spans 13 residues. CDR1 is SGHAT, CDR2 FQNNGV, per germline. V dropped 1 base and J dropped 4 bases, with 6 bases sitting between them. The CDR3 is CASSLGVADTQYF. The DNA of the CDR3 is TGTGCCAGCAGCTTAGGTGTTGCAGATACGCAGTATTTT.

This clonotype was observed a handful of times. This chain joins TRBV4-2 and TRBJ2-2; 7 bases match TRBD2. V shed 0 bases and J 0 bases; nucleotides not matched to a gene: 4. The CDR3 has 17 amino acids. Germline V gene lookup returns CDR1 LGHNA and CDR2 YNFKEQ. As DNA, the CDR3 is TGTGCCAGCAGCCAAGAGAACGGACTAGCGAACACCGGGGAGCTGTTTTTT. It translates to CASSQENGLANTGELFF.

The gene calls are TRBV10-3 and TRBJ2-7; D may match TRBD1 or TRBD2 (5 bases each). The length of the CDR3 is 11 residues. Trimming left V 2 bases short and J 9 bases short, with 8 bases between. Germline assignment: CDR1 ENHRY and CDR2 SYGVKD. As DNA, the CDR3 is TGTGCCATCAGTGAGGGGACCGGGCAGTACTTC. Translating gives CAISEGTGQYF.

The CDR3 is CASGAAINEKLFF. CDR3 DNA sequence: TGTGCCAGCGGGGCAGCTATTAATGAAAAACTGTTTTTT. This chain connects TRBV5-6 to TRBJ1-4, with TRBD1 as a possible D gene (5 bases). Germline V gives CDR1 SGHDT, CDR2 YYEEEE. The CDR3 spans 13 residues. Trimming left V 7 bases short and J 4 bases short, with 11 bases between. The full variable domain, completed using reference TRBV5-6 and TRBJ1-4, is DAGVTQSPTHLIKTRGQQVTLRCSPKSGHDTVSWYQQALGQGPQFIFQYYEEEERQRGNFPDRFSGHQFPNYSSELNVNALLLGDSALYLCASGAAINEKLFFGSGTQLSVL.

CDR3 sequence (DNA): TGCAGTGCAGCCCCCCGCACGAAAGAAAAACTGTTTTTT. Translated, it gives CSAAPRTKEKLFF. The rearrangement joins TRBV20-1 to TRBJ1-4; D is undetermined. This CDR3 is 13 amino acids long. Trimming stripped 6 bases from V and 8 bases from J, with 16 bases between. Germline lookup yields CDR1 DFQATT and CDR2 SNEGSKA (reference sequence).

This clonotype was found a few times. The rearrangement uses TRBV27 and TRBJ1-2; D might be TRBD1 (5 bases). The V gene lost 0 bases and the J gene lost 4 bases, with 12 bases spanning the gap. CDR1 is MNHEY, CDR2 SMNVEV, per germline (reference sequence). This CDR3 is 15 amino acids long. CDR3 loop: CASSLSWEGAYGYTF. The CDR3 nucleotides are TGTGCCAGCAGTTTATCGTGGGAAGGGGCCTATGGCTACACCTTC.

This clonotype has only a few counts. The V gene is TRBV5-1, the J gene TRBJ1-1; D gene unclear. The length of the CDR3 is 13 residues. V gave up 5 bases and J gave up 0 bases, with 8 bases separating them. Germline V gene lookup returns CDR1 SGHRS and CDR2 YFSETQ. As DNA, the CDR3 is TGCGCCAGCAGGAGCGGGGTGAACACTGAAGCTTTCTTT. It translates to CASRSGVNTEAFF.

As to this clonotype: A much larger clone differs from this one at a single base, so this may be a read error. This chain links TRBV12-3 or TRBV12-4 with TRBJ2-3; D may be TRBD2 (6 bases). V gave up 3 bases and J gave up 0 bases, with 10 bases separating them. The CDR3 has 15 amino acids. CDR3 nucleotide sequence: TGTGCCAGCAGTTTCCGTAGCGGAAGCACAGATACGCAGTATTTT. This gives the protein CASSFRSGSTDTQYF.

As concerns this clonotype: Sequence at one end of the junction differs from germline and may be a read error. The chain links TRBV7-2 to TRBJ2-3, with 9 bases that match TRBD2. This CDR3 comprises 14 residues. Looked up from germline, CDR1 is SGHTA and CDR2 is FQGNSA. Here the CDR3 DNA reads TGTGCCGGCAGAGCTAGCGGGGGCACAGATACGCAGTATTTT. It encodes CAGRASGGTDTQYF.

This clonotype has just a few counts. The chain couples TRBV28 to TRBJ1-2; D remains unclear. Trimming pared 2 bases from V and 0 bases from J, leaving 10 bases between. From germline, CDR1 is MDHEN and CDR2 SYDVKM. The CDR3 contains 15 residues. CDR3 bases: TGTGCCAGCAGTTTAGGGCGAGCTGCTAACTATGGCTACACCTTC. This codes for CASSLGRAANYGYTF.

This clonotype was picked up one time. The genes are TRBV6-2 or TRBV6-3 and TRBJ1-2; perhaps TRBD1 as D (5 bases). Germline CDR1 and CDR2: MNHEY and SVGEGT. CDR3 length equals 13 residues. V shed 5 bases and J shed 8 bases, with 15 bases lying between them. The CDR3 DNA is TGTGCCAGCAGTCCAGGGATGGGATGGGGCTACACCTTC. Translation: CASSPGMGWGYTF.